Listed below are T cell receptor beta chains from one sample, sequenced in a study of blood T cell repertoires in COVID-19. Produced via immunoSEQ multiplex PCR; TCRdb's table is partial and in-frame only. The data contain about 53,000 clones, more than 85% of them singletons. The sequenced material came from peripheral blood. The receptors stem from a human donor in a cohort sampled during active COVID-19. The CDR3 runs from the conserved cysteine through the conserved F or W. The D gene is left open where the match is weak. Size values are once, few and many counts, or a class for expanded clones, and some rows have none.

.	TRBD2	TRBV6-5	TRBJ2-7	TGTGCCAGCAGTTTAAGCGGGGGAGACGAGCAGTACTTC	CASSLSGGDEQYF
.	.	TRBV20-1	TRBJ2-5	TGCAGTGCTAGTACTAGCATAGCAGAGACCCAGTACTTC	CSASTSIAETQYF
.	.	TRBV19	TRBJ1-1	TGTGCCAGTAAGCCTACGATGAACACTGAAGCTTTCTTT	CASKPTMNTEAFF
once	TRBD1	TRBV2	TRBJ1-3	TGTGCCAGCTCGCCAAGACAGGGATCTCGCACCATATATTTT	CASSPRQGSRTIYF
.	TRBD1	TRBV19	TRBJ2-1	TGTGCCAGTAGTATTTTTCATGGACAGGGGAGCGAGCAGTTCTTC	CASSIFHGQGSEQFF
.	TRBD1	TRBV4-1	TRBJ1-4	TGCGCCAGCAGCCCCCCCTTGGGACAGCGGGGGACTAATGAAAAACTGTTTTTT	CASSPPLGQRGTNEKLFF
.	TRBD1	TRBV7-8	TRBJ1-1	TGTGCCAGCAGCTTAGTCAGGGGGCGCGCCGCTTTCTTT	CASSLVRGRAAFF
.	.	TRBV7-9	TRBJ2-1	TGTGCCAGCAGCCCACCTAGCCTGTACAATGAGCAGTTCTTC	CASSPPSLYNEQFF
.	.	TRBV29-1	TRBJ1-1	TGCAGCGTTGAAGGCGGGTGGCGCACTGAAGCTTTCTTT	CSVEGGWRTEAFF
.	.	TRBV5-4	TRBJ2-1	TGTGCCAGCAGCTTGGGAGGGCAGCTAATCTACAATGAGCAGTTCTTC	CASSLGGQLIYNEQFF
.	TRBD1	TRBV4-1	TRBJ2-1	TGCGCCAGCAGCCACTGGGGTCTCCGGGACAGCTCCTACAATGAGCAGTTCTTC	CASSHWGLRDSSYNEQFF
.	TRBD1	TRBV7-6	TRBJ2-2	TGTGCCAGCAGCCCTGGGACAGGACGGACCGGGGAGCTGTTTTTT	CASSPGTGRTGELFF
.	.	TRBV7-2	TRBJ2-6	TGTGCCAGCAGCTTAGCGCGGGCGGCCAACGTCCTGACTTTC	CASSLARAANVLTF
.	.	TRBV4-3	TRBJ2-5	TGCGCCAGCAGCCAGTTCAGTGGAGAGACCCAGTACTTC	CASSQFSGETQYF
.	TRBD1	TRBV2	TRBJ1-4	TGTGCCAGCAGCGTCCCGGGACAGGGATTGAGCGAAAAACTGTTTTTT	CASSVPGQGLSEKLFF
.	.	TRBV2	TRBJ1-5	TGTGCCAGCAGGACAACAGGGCTTCAGCCCCAGCATTTT	CASRTTGLQPQHF
.	.	TRBV12-3/TRBV12-4	TRBJ2-4	TGTGCCAGCTTTATCGCAGGGGAAAACATTCAGTACTTC	CASFIAGENIQYF